This T cell receptor (beta chain) was captured in a study of long-term antiretroviral therapy in people with HIV. This clone has only a few counts. Researchers report immunoSEQ v3.0 was run at survey level. The repertoire was sequenced with immunoSEQ multiplex PCR; TCRdb's copy has only in-frame clones and lacks some. Among tens of thousands of clones listed, 84% were seen once. Trimming shortened V by 1 base and J by 1 base, and 9 bases separated the two germline ends. CDR3 size: 14 residues. The germline CDR1 and CDR2 sequences are SGHRS and YFSETQ. The specimen comprised unsorted PBMCs, sampled 3 years after starting antiretroviral therapy. The chain joins TRBV5-1 to TRBJ2-7; D unresolved. This TCR was recovered from a man aged 50 or older with HIV. The CDR3 loop reads CASSLRYASYEQYF. CDR3 in DNA: TGCGCCAGCAGCTTGAGGTATGCATCCTACGAGCAGTACTTC.